This TCR beta chain was recovered during a study of cytomegalovirus exposure and HLA in healthy donors. Germline values: CDR1 SGHNT, CDR2 YENEEA. V lost 4 bases and J lost 7; bases outside the gene matches: 6. The CDR3 has 14 residues. The PCR had 60 Vbeta and 13 Jbeta primers. TCRdb keeps only in-frame clones here, not all; method: immunoSEQ multiplex PCR. The repertoire includes 150,000 to 200,000 clones, 84% of them detected once, and about 6% sits in the top ten. The V call is TRBV11-3, the J call TRBJ2-1, with TRBD1 matching 8 bases. Specimen: PBMCs. This clonotype originated in a man aged 45-60 years in good health and CMV-seropositive. As DNA, the CDR3 is TGTGCCAGCAGCTCCAGTGACAGGGGAAATGAGCAGTTCTTC. Its translation: CASSSSDRGNEQFF.